Sequencing of this TCR beta chain was carried out in a study of yellow fever vaccine responses in identical twins. Germline lookup yields CDR1 SGHRS and CDR2 YFSETQ. With 5 bases removed from V and 2 bases from J, the gap between germline ends came to 20 bases. The length of the CDR3 is 16 residues. One entry per CDR3 protein results from TCRdb running MiXCR on the RT-PCR reads. The repertoire holds around 16,000 distinct CDR3 sequences, with roughly four fifths as singletons. Comments on this clonotype: Its antigen is unknown.

General study findings and limits: Reportedly, twins showed a vaccine T cell response that looked partly convergent and partly personalized.

This sequence joins TRBV5-1 and TRBJ2-7, with D perhaps being TRBD1 or TRBD2 (6 bases each). Sequencing was performed on T cells from blood (PBMCs), unsorted or a sorted subset (not recorded which), taken before or after yellow fever vaccination (not recorded which). This clonotype was sampled from a woman aged 18-35 years who received the yellow fever vaccine. CDR3 in amino acids: CASSSSWRGSTYEQYF. The DNA for the CDR3 is TGCGCCAGCAGTTCGTCGTGGAGGGGGTCCACCTACGAGCAGTACTTC.